Here is one TCR beta chain with its context. J lost 7 bases, V lost 5 bases, and 7 bases had no gene match. In germline, CDR1 is LNHDA, CDR2 SQIVND (reference sequence). The CDR3 runs to 14 residues. These data are taken from a study of blood T cell repertoires in COVID-19. Looking at the study overall: Samples of COVID-19 (acute and convalescent) were obtained from the United States, Italy and Spain.

Original methodology: Scientists estimated how many nucleated cells there were by amplifying reference gene primers. Repertoires were generated with immunoSEQ multiplex PCR, while TCRdb's copy carries only in-frame clones and drops some. V and J calls and clone size are copied from that table; D and trimming were computed from the DNA. The table has fewer than 85,000 clones, less than 90% seen once. This receptor was taken from a human donor in a cohort sampled during active COVID-19. This chain joins TRBV19 and TRBJ1-5; 8 bases agree with TRBD1. Sequencing was performed on peripheral blood. CDR3 sequence: CASSLWTGLQPQHF. For the CDR3, the DNA is TGTGCCAGTAGTTTATGGACAGGGTTGCAGCCCCAGCATTTT.